The T cell receptor (beta chain) under discussion was sequenced for a study of metastatic and nonmetastatic thyroid tumors. Study summary: Comparative analysis of repertoires was undertaken across blood and tumor or nodule tissue obtained from malignant and benign thyroid patients. Study results and limitations: It was reportedly found that TCR beta diversity was significantly higher in malignant thyroid tumors than in benign nodules, a difference seen in both blood and tumor samples.

This clone has only a few counts. Its antigen is not identified. No treatment of any kind had been given to any patient before thyroid surgery. Per the original data handling: Clinicopathological groups differed in CDR3, with these differences serving to build a distant-metastasis classifier for papillary thyroid cancer. MiXCR re-clonotyped the PCR reads for TCRdb. In this record, the V and J calls reflect TCRdb's handling and not the investigators' own analysis. The data hold around 4,300 clones, with approximately 22% observed a single time. Trimming took 1 base from V and 3 from J, leaving 13 bases between them. Germline loops: CDR1 MDHEN, CDR2 SYDVKM. The CDR3 sequence is 15 residues long.

V and J are TRBV28 and TRBJ2-7; D is possibly TRBD1 or TRBD2 (5 bases each). Specimen: tumor tissue. The sequence derives from a male donor with papillary thyroid cancer or a benign thyroid nodule (not recorded which). Some clones in this sample may be carry-over from other donors' samples. CDR3 DNA sequence: TGTGCCAGCAGTTTATCCGGGACCTCGAGCTACGAGCAGTACTTC. Its protein product is CASSLSGTSSYEQYF.